Listed below are T cell receptor beta chains from one sample, sequenced in a study of shared clonotypes between healthy human individuals. The data were produced by immunoSEQ multiplex PCR, yet TCRdb's version contains in-frame clones alone and is incomplete. This sample has over 400,000 clones, with around four fifths found just once. The sequencing sample was made of PBMCs. The receptor set was obtained from a woman aged 40 to 50 in good health. Some clones in this sample may be carry-over from other donors' samples. Both conserved end residues are part of each CDR3. The D gene is left open where the match is weak. Not every row has a clone size; where given, it reads once, few, many or a size class.

D gene: NA
clone size: NA
V gene: TRBV29-1
J gene: TRBJ1-4
CDR3 DNA: TGCAGCGTTGCGGGGGGAGTGTATGAAAAACTGTTTTTT
CDR3 protein: CSVAGGVYEKLFF

D gene: NA
clone size: NA
V gene: TRBV6-1
J gene: TRBJ1-1
CDR3 DNA: TGTGCCAGCAGCCCTAGGGGCGTTGGGGAAGCTTTCTTT
CDR3 protein: CASSPRGVGEAFF

D gene: TRBD1
clone size: few
V gene: TRBV5-1
J gene: TRBJ1-2
CDR3 DNA: TGCGCCAGCAGCTTGGCACCGGGACAGGGATTTGGCTACACCTTC
CDR3 protein: CASSLAPGQGFGYTF

D gene: NA
clone size: few
V gene: TRBV10-3
J gene: TRBJ2-3
CDR3 DNA: TGTGCCATCAGTCAAGGGGACCCAGATACGCAGTATTTT
CDR3 protein: CAISQGDPDTQYF

D gene: NA
clone size: NA
V gene: TRBV11-2
J gene: TRBJ2-1
CDR3 DNA: TGTGCCAGCAGCTTAGCTGGGGGCAGCCGCTTCTTCTTC
CDR3 protein: CASSLAGGSRFFF

D gene: TRBD1
clone size: once
V gene: TRBV6-1
J gene: TRBJ2-3
CDR3 DNA: TGTGCCACCCGTTGGACAGGCTCAGATACGCAGTATTTT
CDR3 protein: CATRWTGSDTQYF

D gene: NA
clone size: once
V gene: TRBV14
J gene: TRBJ2-4
CDR3 DNA: TGTGCCAGCAGCCCCAGGTCCCTAGCCAAAAACATTCAGTACTTC
CDR3 protein: CASSPRSLAKNIQYF

D gene: NA
clone size: NA
V gene: TRBV5-1
J gene: TRBJ2-4
CDR3 DNA: TGCGCCAGCAGCTTGGAAGGAGCCAAAAACATTCAGTACTTC
CDR3 protein: CASSLEGAKNIQYF

D gene: NA
clone size: NA
V gene: TRBV28
J gene: TRBJ1-5
CDR3 DNA: TGTGCCAGCAGTTTACGCCCGGCGAGCAGGGAGGGTTATAGCAATCAGCCCCAGCATTTT
CDR3 protein: CASSLRPASREGYSNQPQHF

D gene: NA
clone size: NA
V gene: TRBV19
J gene: TRBJ2-5
CDR3 DNA: TGTGCCAGTAGTATTACCAGGGCTGAGACCCAGTACTTC
CDR3 protein: CASSITRAETQYF

D gene: TRBD2
clone size: NA
V gene: TRBV2
J gene: TRBJ2-7
CDR3 DNA: TGTGCCAGCAGTGTGGATAGCGGGAGTTACGAGCAGTACTTC
CDR3 protein: CASSVDSGSYEQYF

D gene: NA
clone size: NA
V gene: TRBV30
J gene: TRBJ1-1
CDR3 DNA: TGTGCCTGGGTGGACAGTTGGAACACTGAAGCTTTCTTT
CDR3 protein: CAWVDSWNTEAFF

D gene: TRBD2
clone size: NA
V gene: TRBV10-3
J gene: TRBJ2-7
CDR3 DNA: TGTGCCATGGGAGGGAGCCCCTACGAGCAGTACTTC
CDR3 protein: CAMGGSPYEQYF

D gene: TRBD2
clone size: NA
V gene: TRBV4-1
J gene: TRBJ2-7
CDR3 DNA: TGCGCCAGCAGCCACCCTGGGAGGGGAGGATCGTACGAGCAGTACTTC
CDR3 protein: CASSHPGRGGSYEQYF

D gene: NA
clone size: NA
V gene: TRBV13
J gene: TRBJ2-3
CDR3 DNA: TGTGCCAGCAGCCGGCGACAGGCTACAGATACGCAGTATTTT
CDR3 protein: CASSRRQATDTQYF

D gene: NA
clone size: NA
V gene: TRBV5-4
J gene: TRBJ2-1
CDR3 DNA: TGTGCCAGCAGCTTGGCCTCCTCCTACAATGAGCAGTTCTTC
CDR3 protein: CASSLASSYNEQFF

D gene: TRBD2
clone size: NA
V gene: TRBV4-1
J gene: TRBJ2-2
CDR3 DNA: TGCGCCAGCCACGGACTAGCGAACACCGGGGAGCTGTTTTTT
CDR3 protein: CASHGLANTGELFF

D gene: NA
clone size: NA
V gene: TRBV25-1
J gene: TRBJ1-1
CDR3 DNA: TGTGCCAGCAGTGAATATGACCCGGGGACCACTGAAGCTTTCTTT
CDR3 protein: CASSEYDPGTTEAFF

D gene: NA
clone size: NA
V gene: TRBV28
J gene: TRBJ2-4
CDR3 DNA: TGTGCCAGCAGTTCGGCAGGGTCCAAAAACATTCAGTACTTC
CDR3 protein: CASSSAGSKNIQYF

D gene: NA
clone size: NA
V gene: TRBV7-9
J gene: TRBJ1-4
CDR3 DNA: TGTGCCAGCAGCTCAGTTCTGATCTGGAAGGGAGAAAAACTGTTTTTT
CDR3 protein: CASSSVLIWKGEKLFF

D gene: NA
clone size: NA
V gene: TRBV2
J gene: TRBJ2-7
CDR3 DNA: TGTGCCAGCAGTTCCGGGACGGGGACTGCCTACGAGCAGTACTTC
CDR3 protein: CASSSGTGTAYEQYF

D gene: TRBD2
clone size: NA
V gene: TRBV4-1
J gene: TRBJ2-7
CDR3 DNA: TGCGCCAGCAGCGGGACTAGCGGACACGAGCAGTACTTC
CDR3 protein: CASSGTSGHEQYF

D gene: NA
clone size: NA
V gene: TRBV28
J gene: TRBJ1-1
CDR3 DNA: TGTGCCAGCAATTCCAACACTGAAGCTTTCTTT
CDR3 protein: CASNSNTEAFF

D gene: NA
clone size: NA
V gene: TRBV2
J gene: TRBJ2-7
CDR3 DNA: TGTGCCGGCAGTGAAGGGTACGAGCAGTACTTC
CDR3 protein: CAGSEGYEQYF

D gene: TRBD2
clone size: NA
V gene: TRBV27
J gene: TRBJ2-7
CDR3 DNA: TGTGCCAGCAGTTCAAGCGGGAGGGTTTACGAGCAGTACTTC
CDR3 protein: CASSSSGRVYEQYF

D gene: TRBD1
clone size: NA
V gene: TRBV6-1
J gene: TRBJ1-2
CDR3 DNA: TGTGCCAGCAGTGAAACGGACAGGGTTCCCAATGGCTACACCTTC
CDR3 protein: CASSETDRVPNGYTF

D gene: TRBD1
clone size: NA
V gene: TRBV6-1
J gene: TRBJ1-4
CDR3 DNA: TGTGCCAATCCGGGACAGGGAATTGGGGAAAAACTGTTTTTT
CDR3 protein: CANPGQGIGEKLFF

D gene: NA
clone size: NA
V gene: TRBV27
J gene: TRBJ2-7
CDR3 DNA: TGTGCCAGCGGGGACTACGAGCAGTACTTC
CDR3 protein: CASGDYEQYF

D gene: NA
clone size: NA
V gene: TRBV4-1
J gene: TRBJ2-3
CDR3 DNA: TGCGCCAGCAGCCAAGGAGGGGGCCTGCGGGGTTCAGATACGCAGTATTTT
CDR3 protein: CASSQGGGLRGSDTQYF

D gene: NA
clone size: once
V gene: TRBV2
J gene: TRBJ1-4
CDR3 DNA: TGTGCCAGCAGTAGTACGGGTGAAAAACTGTTTTTT
CDR3 protein: CASSSTGEKLFF

D gene: TRBD1
clone size: NA
V gene: TRBV6-5
J gene: TRBJ1-1
CDR3 DNA: TGTGCCAGCAGTTGGGACAGGGCATTGGGCACTGAAGCTTTCTTT
CDR3 protein: CASSWDRALGTEAFF

D gene: NA
clone size: NA
V gene: TRBV7-2
J gene: TRBJ2-5
CDR3 DNA: TGTGCCAGCAGCTTAGGTTCTGCGCGTGAGACCCAGTACTTC
CDR3 protein: CASSLGSARETQYF

D gene: TRBD2
clone size: NA
V gene: TRBV27
J gene: TRBJ2-1
CDR3 DNA: TGTGCCAGCAGTTCAACTAGCGGTTTGAGCTCCTACAATGAGCAGTTCTTC
CDR3 protein: CASSSTSGLSSYNEQFF

D gene: NA
clone size: NA
V gene: TRBV28
J gene: TRBJ1-3
CDR3 DNA: TGTGCCAGCAGTGCCCAATCCATATATTTT
CDR3 protein: CASSAQSIYF

D gene: TRBD1
clone size: NA
V gene: TRBV7-2
J gene: TRBJ2-5
CDR3 DNA: TGTGCCAGCAGTCGAGGGGGCGAGGAGACCCAGTACTTC
CDR3 protein: CASSRGGEETQYF

D gene: NA
clone size: NA
V gene: TRBV5-1
J gene: TRBJ2-7
CDR3 DNA: TGCGCCAGCAGCTTGGAGGTGGGACCTGGGGAGCAGTACTTC
CDR3 protein: CASSLEVGPGEQYF

D gene: NA
clone size: NA
V gene: TRBV7-8
J gene: TRBJ1-1
CDR3 DNA: TGTGCCAGTGGGATGGGACCAGTGAACACTGAAGCTTTCTTT
CDR3 protein: CASGMGPVNTEAFF

D gene: NA
clone size: once
V gene: TRBV30
J gene: TRBJ2-1
CDR3 DNA: TGTGCCTGGGGGCGGTCCTACAATGAGCAGTTCTTC
CDR3 protein: CAWGRSYNEQFF

D gene: TRBD1
clone size: NA
V gene: TRBV5-1
J gene: TRBJ2-2
CDR3 DNA: TGCGCCAGCAGCTATACCGGGACAGGGGACACCGGGGAGCTGTTTTTT
CDR3 protein: CASSYTGTGDTGELFF

D gene: TRBD2
clone size: NA
V gene: TRBV5-1
J gene: TRBJ2-7
CDR3 DNA: TGCGCCAGCAGCCCCACAGGGACTAGCGGGAGTAACGAGCAGTACTTC
CDR3 protein: CASSPTGTSGSNEQYF

D gene: NA
clone size: NA
V gene: TRBV5-1
J gene: TRBJ2-1
CDR3 DNA: TGCGCCAGCAGCTTGGACCCTGACTACAATGAGCAGTTCTTC
CDR3 protein: CASSLDPDYNEQFF